The text below deals with one T cell receptor (beta chain). The data stem from a study of T cell responses to AZD1222 COVID-19 vaccine. Looking at the study overall: Some second doses came at about 4 weeks and others at about 12 weeks; these were pooled.

The V end was cut by 1 base, the J end by 0 bases, with 13 bases between. There are 16 residues in the CDR3. Germline V gives CDR1 SGHAT, CDR2 FQDESV (reference sequence). Produced via immunoSEQ multiplex PCR; TCRdb's table is partial and in-frame only. The sample holds about 99,000 clones, around 91% seen once. The receptor was isolated from an adult in good health. The specimen comprised peripheral blood, sampled on day 0 of AZD1222 vaccination. This chain joins TRBV11-1 and TRBJ2-7; no firm D call. This chain's CDR3 is CASSLGVAYFSYEQYF. The CDR3 DNA reads TGTGCCAGCAGCTTAGGGGTCGCCTACTTCTCCTACGAGCAGTACTTC. Combining the CDR3 with reference TRBV11-1 and TRBJ2-7 gives the whole variable domain EAEVAQSPRYKITEKSQAVAFWCDPISGHATLYWYRQILGQGPELLVQFQDESVVDDSQLPKDRFSAERLKGVDSTLKIQPAELGDSAMYLCASSLGVAYFSYEQYFGPGTRLTVT.